This T cell receptor (beta chain) came from a study of blood T cell repertoires in COVID-19. The CDR3 is 15 amino acids. Trimming took 4 bases from V and 1 from J, leaving 12 bases between them. Germline CDR1 is SGHTA and CDR2 is FQGNSA. Data came from immunoSEQ multiplex PCR; TCRdb stores just in-frame clones and leaves some out. Here the sample spans tens of thousands of clones, 75% to 85% being singletons. The TCR sequence derives from a woman of 80 years or more with acute or convalescent COVID-19. This sequence joins TRBV7-2 and TRBJ2-3, with D possibly being TRBD2 (6 bases). Sequenced: peripheral blood. The CDR3 reads CASSSGVYGTDTQYF. The CDR3 nucleotides are TGTGCCAGCAGCTCGGGGGTTTATGGCACAGATACGCAGTATTTT.